Listed below are T cell receptor beta chains from one sample, sequenced in a study of shared clonotypes between healthy human individuals. Only in-frame clones appear in the TCRdb table, and some are missing; sequencing was by immunoSEQ multiplex PCR. The data contain about 770,000 clones, 72% of them singletons. Material for sequencing was memory CD4+ T cells sorted from blood. The receptor source for this set is a woman in her twenties or thirties in good health. Both conserved end residues are part of each CDR3. D genes are given only for firm matches. Some rows have no size entry. The others give once, few or many, or a class for an expanded clone.

J,V,length,size,D,DNA,CDR3
TRBJ2-2,TRBV4-1,18,.,TRBD2,TGCGCCAGCAGCCTCCAGACTAGCGGGAGGGCCGTAACCGGGGAGCTGTTTTTT,CASSLQTSGRAVTGELFF
TRBJ2-3,TRBV27,15,.,.,TGTGCCAGCAGTTTAAGGAGGACTAGCACAGATACGCAGTATTTT,CASSLRRTSTDTQYF
TRBJ1-2,TRBV15,14,.,TRBD1,TGTGCCACCAGCAGGCGGGGACAGGCTCAGGGCTACACCTTC,CATSRRGQAQGYTF
TRBJ1-5,TRBV30,16,.,TRBD1,TGTGCCTGGAGTGTTTACAGGGGATCGGTAAGGCAGCCCCAGCATTTT,CAWSVYRGSVRQPQHF
TRBJ1-4,TRBV4-1,16,.,.,TGCGCCAGCAGCCACCCCCGACGGGAAACCAATGAAAAACTGTTTTTT,CASSHPRRETNEKLFF
TRBJ1-1,TRBV18,15,.,.,TGTGCCAGCTTAGGCCCCATACAGATGAACACTGAAGCTTTCTTT,CASLGPIQMNTEAFF
TRBJ1-3,TRBV5-1,15,.,.,TGCGCCAGCAGCGAAGGACGGAGCTCTGGAAACACCATATATTTT,CASSEGRSSGNTIYF
TRBJ2-7,TRBV6-1,15,.,.,TGTGCCAGCAGTGAAGGGAGGGGCTTTAAATACGAGCAGTACTTC,CASSEGRGFKYEQYF
TRBJ2-7,TRBV7-8,16,.,TRBD1,TGTGCCAGCAGCAGACAGGGGCAGAAGAGCTCCTACGAGCAGTACTTC,CASSRQGQKSSYEQYF
TRBJ2-2,TRBV30,14,.,.,TGTGCCTGGAGCGGGAGCGGTAGGGCCGGGGAGCTGTTTTTT,CAWSGSGRAGELFF
TRBJ2-2,TRBV7-7,14,few,TRBD2,TGTGCCAGCAGCCCTAGCGGGACTGGCGGGGAGCTGTTTTTT,CASSPSGTGGELFF
TRBJ1-3,TRBV6-5,15,.,.,TGTGCCAGCAGTTACTCGACTGCCCAGAGAAACACCATATATTTT,CASSYSTAQRNTIYF
TRBJ2-5,TRBV19,15,once,.,TGTGCCAGTAGTATGGGCCGTCGAATTGGGGAGACCCAGTACTTC,CASSMGRRIGETQYF
TRBJ1-1,TRBV7-9,15,.,TRBD1,TGTGCCAGCAGCTTAGGGGACAGGCTGAACACTGAAGCTTTCTTT,CASSLGDRLNTEAFF
TRBJ2-1,TRBV9,13,few,TRBD2,TGTGCCAGCAGCGGGAGGACTAGCGGGAGGGAGTTCTTC,CASSGRTSGREFF
TRBJ1-1,TRBV6-5,15,.,TRBD1,TGTGCCAGCAGTTACTCGACAGGGGGGGAGACTGAAGCTTTCTTT,CASSYSTGGETEAFF
TRBJ1-1,TRBV28,12,.,.,TGTGCCAGCAGTTTAAAGAACACTGAAGCTTTCTTT,CASSLKNTEAFF
TRBJ2-5,TRBV9,15,.,TRBD1,TGTGCCAGCAGCGTAGCGACAGGGTGGGGTCAGACCCAGTACTTC,CASSVATGWGQTQYF
TRBJ2-7,TRBV10-3,13,.,.,TGTGCCATCACGGGACAAATCTCCTACGAGCAGTACTTC,CAITGQISYEQYF
TRBJ2-7,TRBV13,15,once,TRBD2,TGTGCCAGCAGCTGGGGGACTAGCAGGAGGTACGAGCAGTACTTC,CASSWGTSRRYEQYF
TRBJ2-5,TRBV28,15,once,TRBD2,TGTGCCAGCAGTCCACGACTAGCGGGAGTGGAGACCCAGTACTTC,CASSPRLAGVETQYF
TRBJ1-2,TRBV27,15,many,TRBD1,TGTGCCAGCAGCCGTTGGACAGGGTCTAGCTATGGCTACACCTTC,CASSRWTGSSYGYTF
TRBJ2-5,TRBV9,13,.,TRBD2,TGTGCCAGCTCTGGACTAGCTGGAGAGACCCAGTACTTC,CASSGLAGETQYF
TRBJ1-6,TRBV6-6,14,many,TRBD1,TGTGCCAGCAGTCCCGGACAGGGAAATTCACCCCTCCACTTT,CASSPGQGNSPLHF
TRBJ1-1,TRBV28,12,.,TRBD1,TGTGCCAGCTCGCCGGACAGGAATGAAGCTTTCTTT,CASSPDRNEAFF
TRBJ2-2,TRBV11-2,14,few,.,TGTGCCAGCAGCTCCGACAGAGAAGTCGGGGAGCTGTTTTTT,CASSSDREVGELFF
TRBJ2-3,TRBV5-1,15,.,.,TGCGCCAGCAGCTTGGGAGGCGGGACTACAGATACGCAGTATTTT,CASSLGGGTTDTQYF
TRBJ2-1,TRBV19,15,many,TRBD2,TGTGCCAGTAGTCCTAGCGGGAGGGCGGGGAATGAGCAGTTCTTC,CASSPSGRAGNEQFF
TRBJ1-4,TRBV6-6,14,.,TRBD1,TGTGCCAGCAGAGGAACAGGGGGCGGTGAAAAACTGTTTTTT,CASRGTGGGEKLFF
TRBJ2-5,TRBV5-1,16,.,.,TGCGCCAGCAGCTTCCAACTAGGGGTGGGCGCCGAGACCCAGTACTTC,CASSFQLGVGAETQYF
TRBJ2-1,TRBV19,21,once,TRBD2,TGTGCCAGTAGTGTTCTGAAACCGGGACTAGCGGGACCTAGCTCCTACAATGAGCAGTTCTTC,CASSVLKPGLAGPSSYNEQFF
TRBJ2-7,TRBV5-1,15,few,TRBD1,TGCGCCAGCAGGCCCCTGGAGACAGGGGGATACGAGCAGTACTTC,CASRPLETGGYEQYF
TRBJ2-1,TRBV9,13,few,TRBD1,TGTGCCAGCAGCGGACAGGGGGCTATTGAGCAGTTCTTC,CASSGQGAIEQFF
TRBJ1-2,TRBV18,12,.,TRBD1,TGTGCCAGCTCACCAGAAGACAGGGCGAGGACCTTC,CASSPEDRARTF
TRBJ2-4,TRBV7-2,12,once,.,TGTGCCAGCAGTGGGACGGCGAACATTCAGTACTTC,CASSGTANIQYF
TRBJ1-5,TRBV27,15,.,.,TGTGCCAGCAGTTTCGCGACAACTAGCAATCAGCCCCAGCATTTT,CASSFATTSNQPQHF
TRBJ2-7,TRBV27,14,.,.,TGTGCCAGCAGTTTATCGCGTATTCGCGACGAGCAGTACTTC,CASSLSRIRDEQYF
TRBJ1-2,TRBV18,14,.,TRBD1,TGTGCCAGCTCACGAAACAGGGGTGAGGATGGCTACACCTTC,CASSRNRGEDGYTF
TRBJ2-7,TRBV28,13,.,.,TGTGCCAGCAGTCTACCCTCGACTTACGAGCAGTACTTC,CASSLPSTYEQYF
TRBJ2-5,TRBV7-8,17,.,TRBD2,TGTGCCAGCAGTGGGTGGAACGGGAGGCACCGACAAGAGACCCAGTACTTC,CASSGWNGRHRQETQYF
TRBJ2-2,TRBV27,14,.,TRBD1,TGTGCCAGCCGCGCAGGGGGATATTTCGGGGAGCTGTTTTTT,CASRAGGYFGELFF
TRBJ2-7,TRBV7-2,14,many,.,TGTGCCAGCAGCTTAACCCGGCCCTCCTACGAGCAGTACTTC,CASSLTRPSYEQYF
TRBJ2-1,TRBV11-3,13,.,TRBD2,TGTGCCAGCAGCCGGAGCGGGAGAGATGAGCAGTTCTTC,CASSRSGRDEQFF
TRBJ1-5,TRBV30,14,.,.,TGTGCCTGGAGTCCGGGTAATAGCAATCAGCCCCAGCATTTT,CAWSPGNSNQPQHF
TRBJ1-1,TRBV28,15,.,TRBD1,TGTGCCAGCAGTACCCCCGGGACAGGGGGCCCTGAAGCTTTCTTT,CASSTPGTGGPEAFF
TRBJ2-1,TRBV19,15,.,TRBD2,TGTGCCAGTAGTGGAAGCGGGAGGGCCGGGAATGAGCAGTTCTTC,CASSGSGRAGNEQFF
TRBJ2-5,TRBV5-4,17,.,.,TGTGCCAGCAGCCCTGCGGTGGTCAGGGGCCGGAAAGAGACCCAGTACTTC,CASSPAVVRGRKETQYF
TRBJ2-5,TRBV7-6,13,.,TRBD1,TGTGCCAGCAGCTCCGGGACAGAAGAGACCCAGTACTTC,CASSSGTEETQYF
TRBJ2-7,TRBV14,20,.,TRBD2,TGTGCCAGCAGCCAAGGTGCTTGGTGGGCTAGCGGGTCGGAAAATTACGAGCAGTACTTC,CASSQGAWWASGSENYEQYF
TRBJ1-1,TRBV19,15,few,.,TGTGCCAGTAGTACATACGTGGGTATGAACACTGAAGCTTTCTTT,CASSTYVGMNTEAFF
TRBJ2-1,TRBV6-6,15,few,.,TGTGCCAGCAGTCGGGACGGCAGCTCCTACAATGAGCAGTTCTTC,CASSRDGSSYNEQFF
TRBJ1-5,TRBV11-2,13,few,.,TGTGCCAGCAGCTTTAGGGAGGACCAGCCCCAGCATTTT,CASSFREDQPQHF
TRBJ2-5,TRBV7-6,16,.,.,TGTGCCAGCAGCACCCGGGGAGGCGCCCCTGCCGAGACCCAGTACTTC,CASSTRGGAPAETQYF
TRBJ2-7,TRBV5-4,15,.,.,TGTGCCAGCAGCTTGGCTGGGGTTTTGGTACGCGAGCAGTACTTC,CASSLAGVLVREQYF
TRBJ1-2,TRBV5-1,14,.,.,TGCGCCAGCAGCTCTCGGACGGGAGAGTATGGCTACACCTTC,CASSSRTGEYGYTF
TRBJ2-2,TRBV2,15,.,TRBD2,TGTGCCAGCAGAAGGGGACTAGTGAACACCGGGGAGCTGTTTTTT,CASRRGLVNTGELFF